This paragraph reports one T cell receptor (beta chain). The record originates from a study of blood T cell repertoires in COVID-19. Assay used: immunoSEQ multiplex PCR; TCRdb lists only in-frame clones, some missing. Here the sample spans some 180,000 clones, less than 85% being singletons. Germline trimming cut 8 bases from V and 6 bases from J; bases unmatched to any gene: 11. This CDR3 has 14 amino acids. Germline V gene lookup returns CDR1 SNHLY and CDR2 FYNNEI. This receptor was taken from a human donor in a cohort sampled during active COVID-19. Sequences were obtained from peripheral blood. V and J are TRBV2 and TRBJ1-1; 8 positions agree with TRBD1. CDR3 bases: TGTGCCAGCTCCTCTGGGCAGGGGGCGGCTGAAGCTTTCTTT. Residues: CASSSGQGAAEAFF.